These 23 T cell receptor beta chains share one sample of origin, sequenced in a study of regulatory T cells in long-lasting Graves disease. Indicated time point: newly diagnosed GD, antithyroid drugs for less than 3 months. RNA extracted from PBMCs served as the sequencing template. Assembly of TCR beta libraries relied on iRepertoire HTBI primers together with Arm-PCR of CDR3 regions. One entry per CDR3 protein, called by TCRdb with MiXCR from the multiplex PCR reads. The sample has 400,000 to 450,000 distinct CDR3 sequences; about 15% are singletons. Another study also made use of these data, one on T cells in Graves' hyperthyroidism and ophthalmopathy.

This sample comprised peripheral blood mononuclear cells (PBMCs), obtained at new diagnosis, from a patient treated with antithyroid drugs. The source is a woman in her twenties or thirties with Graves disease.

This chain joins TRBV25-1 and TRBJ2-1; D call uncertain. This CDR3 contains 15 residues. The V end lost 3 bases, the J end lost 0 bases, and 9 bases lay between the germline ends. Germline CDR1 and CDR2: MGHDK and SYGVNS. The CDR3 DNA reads TGTGCCAGCAGTGATGTAATGACCTCCTACAATGAGCAGTTCTTC. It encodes CASSDVMTSYNEQFF.

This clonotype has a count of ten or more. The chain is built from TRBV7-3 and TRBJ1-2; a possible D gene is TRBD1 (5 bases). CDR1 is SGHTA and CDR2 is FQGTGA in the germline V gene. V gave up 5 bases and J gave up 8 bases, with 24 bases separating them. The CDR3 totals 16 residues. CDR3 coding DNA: TGTGCCAGCAGCCCGGGGGGATTTTTAGGGGTGGGGGGCTACACCTTC. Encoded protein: CASSPGGFLGVGGYTF. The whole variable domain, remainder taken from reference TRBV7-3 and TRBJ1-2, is GAGVSQTPSNKVTEKGKYVELRCDPISGHTALYWYRQSLGQGPEFLIYFQGTGAADDSGLPNDRFFAVRPEGSVSTLKIQRTERGDSAVYLCASSPGGFLGVGGYTFGSGTRLTVV.

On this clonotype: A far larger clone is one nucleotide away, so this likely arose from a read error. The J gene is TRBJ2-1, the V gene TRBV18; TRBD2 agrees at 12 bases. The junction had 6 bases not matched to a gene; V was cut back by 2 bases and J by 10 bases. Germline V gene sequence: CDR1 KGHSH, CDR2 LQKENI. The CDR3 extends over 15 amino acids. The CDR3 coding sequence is TGTGCCAGCTCACCATCTAGCGGGAGGGCCTACGAGCAGTTCTTC. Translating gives CASSPSSGRAYEQFF. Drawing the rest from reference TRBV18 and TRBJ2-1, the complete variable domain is NAGVMQNPRHLVRRRGQEARLRCSPMKGHSHVYWYRQLPEEGLKFMVYLQKENIIDESGMPKERFSAEFPKEGPSILRIQQVVRGDSAAYFCASSPSSGRAYEQFFGPGTRLTVL.

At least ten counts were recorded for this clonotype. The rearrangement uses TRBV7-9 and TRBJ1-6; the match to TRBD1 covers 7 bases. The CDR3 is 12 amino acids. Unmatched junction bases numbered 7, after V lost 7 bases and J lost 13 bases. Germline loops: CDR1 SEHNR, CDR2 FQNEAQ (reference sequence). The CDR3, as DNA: TGTGCCAGCAACACAGGGGCCGACCCCCTCCACTTT. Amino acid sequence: CASNTGADPLHF.

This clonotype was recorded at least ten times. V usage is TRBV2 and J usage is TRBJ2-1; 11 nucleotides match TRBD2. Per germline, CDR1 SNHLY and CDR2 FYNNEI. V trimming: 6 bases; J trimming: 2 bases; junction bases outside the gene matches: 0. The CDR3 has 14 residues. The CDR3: CASRGLAAYNEQFF. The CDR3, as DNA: TGTGCCAGCAGGGGACTAGCGGCCTACAATGAGCAGTTCTTC.

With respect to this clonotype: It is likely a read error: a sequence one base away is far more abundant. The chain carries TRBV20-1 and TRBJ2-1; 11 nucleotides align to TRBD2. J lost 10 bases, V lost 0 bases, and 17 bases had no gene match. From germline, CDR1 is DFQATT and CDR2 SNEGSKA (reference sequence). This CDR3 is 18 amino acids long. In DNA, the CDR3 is TGCAGTGCTAGAGATTTAGGACTAGCGGGCACTTACCTATCCGAGCAGTTCTTC. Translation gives CSARDLGLAGTYLSEQFF.

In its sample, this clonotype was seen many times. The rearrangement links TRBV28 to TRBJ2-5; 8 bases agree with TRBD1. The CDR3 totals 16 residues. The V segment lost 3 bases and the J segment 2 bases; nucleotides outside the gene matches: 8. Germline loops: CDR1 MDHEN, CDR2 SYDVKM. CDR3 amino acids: CASSFRLDRVQETQYF. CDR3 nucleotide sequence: TGTGCCAGCAGTTTCCGACTGGACAGGGTGCAAGAGACCCAGTACTTC.

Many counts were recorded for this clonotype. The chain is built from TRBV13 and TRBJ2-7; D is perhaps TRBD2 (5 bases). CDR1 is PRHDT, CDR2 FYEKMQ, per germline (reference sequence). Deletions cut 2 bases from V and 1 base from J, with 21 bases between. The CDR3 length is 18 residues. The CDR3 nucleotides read TGTGCCAGCAGCTTATTCGTTCGGGCGGGCCCACAATCCTACGAGCAGTACTTC. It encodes CASSLFVRAGPQSYEQYF.

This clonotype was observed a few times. CDR3 coding DNA: TGTGCCAGCACCGTACTCCACAGGGAGGCGGCGCAGTTCTTC. Amino acids: CASTVLHREAAQFF. The V and J genes are TRBV6-1 and TRBJ2-1; D assignment may be TRBD1 or TRBD2 (6 bases each). CDR1 is MNHNS, CDR2 SASEGT, per germline. The CDR3 spans 14 residues. The V and J ends lost 7 bases and 12 bases respectively, with 22 bases between them.

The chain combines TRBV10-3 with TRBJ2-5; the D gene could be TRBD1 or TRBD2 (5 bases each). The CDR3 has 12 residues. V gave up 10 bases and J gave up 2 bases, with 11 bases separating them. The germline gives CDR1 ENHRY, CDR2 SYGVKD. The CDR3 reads CATWDRQETQYF. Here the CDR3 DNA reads TGTGCCACCTGGGACCGACAAGAGACCCAGTACTTC.

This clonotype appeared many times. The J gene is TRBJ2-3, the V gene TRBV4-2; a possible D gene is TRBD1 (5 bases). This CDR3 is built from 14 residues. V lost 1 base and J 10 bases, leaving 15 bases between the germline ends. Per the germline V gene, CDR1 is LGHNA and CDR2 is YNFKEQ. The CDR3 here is CASSQGGLPVAQYF. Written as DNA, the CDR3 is TGTGCCAGCAGCCAAGGGGGCCTCCCCGTCGCGCAGTATTTT.

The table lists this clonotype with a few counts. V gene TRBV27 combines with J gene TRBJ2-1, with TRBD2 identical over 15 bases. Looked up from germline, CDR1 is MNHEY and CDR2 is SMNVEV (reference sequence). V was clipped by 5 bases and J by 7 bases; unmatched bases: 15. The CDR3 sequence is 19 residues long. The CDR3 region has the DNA TGTGCCAGCAGTATTAGAGGGACTAGCGGGAGGTCCGGTGGGAATGAGCAGTTCTTC. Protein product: CASSIRGTSGRSGGNEQFF.

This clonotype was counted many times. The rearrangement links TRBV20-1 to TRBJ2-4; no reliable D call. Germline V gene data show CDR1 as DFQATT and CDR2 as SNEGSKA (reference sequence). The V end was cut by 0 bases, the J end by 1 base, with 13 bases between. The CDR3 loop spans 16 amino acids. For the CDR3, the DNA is TGCAGTGCTAGAGATAGAATAGCAGGTGCCAAAAACATTCAGTACTTC. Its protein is CSARDRIAGAKNIQYF.

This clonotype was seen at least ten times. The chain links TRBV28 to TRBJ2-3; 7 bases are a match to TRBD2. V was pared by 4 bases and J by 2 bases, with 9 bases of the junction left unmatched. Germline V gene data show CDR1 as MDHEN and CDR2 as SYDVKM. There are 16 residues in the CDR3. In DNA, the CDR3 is TGTGCCAGCAGTTGGGCGGTAGCGGGCCACACAGATACGCAGTATTTT. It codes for CASSWAVAGHTDTQYF.

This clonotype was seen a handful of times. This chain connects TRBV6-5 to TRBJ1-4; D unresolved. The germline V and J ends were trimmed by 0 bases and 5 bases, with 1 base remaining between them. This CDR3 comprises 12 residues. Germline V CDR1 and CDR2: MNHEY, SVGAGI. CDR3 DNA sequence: TGTGCCAGCAGTTACTCGAATGAAAAACTGTTTTTT. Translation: CASSYSNEKLFF.

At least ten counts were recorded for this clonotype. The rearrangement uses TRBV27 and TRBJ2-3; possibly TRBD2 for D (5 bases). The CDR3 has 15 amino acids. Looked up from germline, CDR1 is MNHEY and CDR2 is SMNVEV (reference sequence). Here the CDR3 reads CASRELLQSTDTQYF. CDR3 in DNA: TGTGCTTCTCGGGAACTTTTACAAAGCACAGATACGCAGTATTTT.

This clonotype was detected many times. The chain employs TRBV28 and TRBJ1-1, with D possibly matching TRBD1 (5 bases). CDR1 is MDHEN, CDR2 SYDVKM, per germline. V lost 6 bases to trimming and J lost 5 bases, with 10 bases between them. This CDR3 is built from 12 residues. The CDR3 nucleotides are TGTGCCAGCAGCCGACAGTTAACTGAAGCTTTCTTT. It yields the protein CASSRQLTEAFF.

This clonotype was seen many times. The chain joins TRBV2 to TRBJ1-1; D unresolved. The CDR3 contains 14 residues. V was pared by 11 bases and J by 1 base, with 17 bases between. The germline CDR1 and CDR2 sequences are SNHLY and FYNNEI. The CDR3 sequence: CASRTTSGNTEAFF. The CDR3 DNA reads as TGTGCCTCTAGGACTACCTCGGGGAACACTGAAGCTTTCTTT.

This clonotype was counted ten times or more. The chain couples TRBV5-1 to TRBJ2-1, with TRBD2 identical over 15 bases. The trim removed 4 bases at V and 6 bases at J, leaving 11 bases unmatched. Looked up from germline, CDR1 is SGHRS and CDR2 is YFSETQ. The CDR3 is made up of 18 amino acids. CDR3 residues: CASSQGLAGGRGFNEQFF. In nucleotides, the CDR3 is TGCGCCAGCAGCCAGGGACTAGCGGGAGGCCGGGGGTTCAATGAGCAGTTCTTC.

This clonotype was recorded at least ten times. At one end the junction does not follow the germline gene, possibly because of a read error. The CDR3 spells CASNEQRRYEQYF. DNA of the CDR3: TGTGCCAGCAATGAACAACGCCGCTACGAGCAGTACTTC. The genes are TRBV6-1 and TRBJ2-7; no clear D gene. The CDR3 consists of 13 residues. Germline CDR1 reads MNHNS; CDR2 reads SASEGT.

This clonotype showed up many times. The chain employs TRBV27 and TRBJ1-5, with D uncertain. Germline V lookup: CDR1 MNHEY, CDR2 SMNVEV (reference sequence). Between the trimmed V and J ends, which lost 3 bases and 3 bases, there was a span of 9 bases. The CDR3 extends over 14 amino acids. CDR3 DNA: TGTGCCAGCAGTTTGCAGGCGCCCAATCAGCCCCAGCATTTT. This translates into CASSLQAPNQPQHF.

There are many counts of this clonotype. CDR3 coding DNA: TGCAGTGCTAGTACAGGGGCTTTCTCCTACGAGCAGTACTTC. Amino acid sequence: CSASTGAFSYEQYF. J is TRBJ2-7 and V is TRBV20-1; 7 nucleotides match TRBD1. CDR3 length: 14 residues. The J segment lost 0 bases and the V segment lost 3 bases, leaving 5 bases of the junction unmatched. Germline CDR1 is DFQATT and CDR2 is SNEGSKA (reference sequence).

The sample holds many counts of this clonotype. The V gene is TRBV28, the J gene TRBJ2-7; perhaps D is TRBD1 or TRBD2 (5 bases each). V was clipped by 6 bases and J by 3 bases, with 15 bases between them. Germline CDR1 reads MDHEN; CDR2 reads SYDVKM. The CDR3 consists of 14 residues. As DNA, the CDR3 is TGTGCCAGCAGGAAAAGGGACCTTCTCTACGAGCAGTACTTC. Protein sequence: CASRKRDLLYEQYF.